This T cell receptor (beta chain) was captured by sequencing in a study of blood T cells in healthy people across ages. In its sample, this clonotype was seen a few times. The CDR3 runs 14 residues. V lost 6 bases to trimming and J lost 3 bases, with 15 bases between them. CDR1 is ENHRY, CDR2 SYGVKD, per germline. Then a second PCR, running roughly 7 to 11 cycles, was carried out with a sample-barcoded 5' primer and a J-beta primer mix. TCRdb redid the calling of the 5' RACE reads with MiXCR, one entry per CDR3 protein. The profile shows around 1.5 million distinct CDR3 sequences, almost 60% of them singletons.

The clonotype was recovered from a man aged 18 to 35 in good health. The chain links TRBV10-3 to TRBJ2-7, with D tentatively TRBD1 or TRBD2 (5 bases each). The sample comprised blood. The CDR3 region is CAIRSGTEDYEQYF. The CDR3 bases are TGTGCCATCAGATCCGGGACGGAGGACTACGAGCAGTACTTC.